This T cell receptor (beta chain) originates from a study of Graves' ophthalmopathy and Graves' hyperthyroidism. Study-wide findings and caveats: Most clonotypes expanded in thyroid above 0.001 frequency were present in blood too. Distinction of ophthalmopathy from stable hyperthyroidism by a 13-signature model reached 85% to 90% sensitivity and 81.08% specificity.

The CDR3 consists of 15 residues. Between the trimmed V and J ends, which lost 5 bases and 1 base, there was a span of 14 bases. This clonotype came up a few times. Its matching antigen is unknown. RNA transcripts served as template for amplifying TCR beta CDR3 sequences. HTBI-primed first-round RT-PCR preceded second-round multiplex PCR. Via MiXCR, TCRdb re-called the multiplex PCR reads, giving one row per CDR3 protein. The table shows some 1.1 million distinct CDR3 sequences, with less than 45% occurring only once. Exclusion criteria comprised other autoimmune diseases, uncontrolled infections, pregnancy or lactation in patients. The diagnosis was founded upon clinical symptoms, serum thyroxine, TRAb, thyroid ultrasound and orbital computed tomography.

Sequencing used peripheral blood or thyroid tissue (not recorded which). The chain links TRBV12-3 or TRBV12-4 to TRBJ1-1; a possible D gene is TRBD1 (6 bases). This TCR was recovered from an adult man with Graves' hyperthyroidism. The CDR3 region has the DNA TGTGCCAGCAGTCTTCAAACAGGGAAGAACACTGAAGCTTTCTTT. This codes for CASSLQTGKNTEAFF.